One sample yielded the 6 T cell receptor beta chains listed below, sequenced in a study of cytotoxic CD8 clonotypes in ibrutinib-treated CLL. Sequencing used immunoSEQ multiplex PCR; TCRdb keeps in-frame clones, though not all of them. Of approximately 67,000 clones listed, more than 70% are singletons. The input for sequencing was PBMCs, taken at disease progression, from a patient treated with ibrutinib. The receptor set was obtained from a human donor with chronic lymphocytic leukemia.

The rearrangement joins TRBV5-1 to TRBJ2-3; 7 nucleotides align to TRBD1. V shed 4 bases and J 2 bases; nucleotides not matched to a gene: 7. The CDR3 consists of 15 residues. Germline-derived CDR1 and CDR2 are SGHRS and YFSETQ. The CDR3 here is CASSLQGYDTDTQYF. In nucleotides, the CDR3 is TGCGCCAGCAGCCTACAGGGGTACGACACAGATACGCAGTATTTT.

This rearrangement joins TRBV7-7 to TRBJ2-3; D is tentatively TRBD1 or TRBD2 (5 bases each). The CDR3 is 15 residues long. The V gene lost 6 bases and the J gene lost 6 bases, with 19 bases spanning the gap. Germline V gene data show CDR1 as SSHAT and CDR2 as FNYEAQ (reference sequence). This CDR3 reads CASSPTTLGVDTQYF. CDR3 DNA: TGTGCCAGCAGTCCGACTACCCTAGGGGTGGATACGCAGTATTTT.

The rearrangement joins TRBV5-1 to TRBJ1-1; D perhaps matches TRBD1 (5 bases). Germline values: CDR1 SGHRS, CDR2 YFSETQ. This CDR3 contains 14 residues. V gave up 4 bases and J gave up 1 base, with 11 bases separating them. The CDR3 sequence: CASSRGTTNTEAFF. The CDR3 coding sequence is TGCGCCAGCAGCAGAGGGACGACGAACACTGAAGCTTTCTTT. Drawing the rest from reference TRBV5-1 and TRBJ1-1, the complete variable domain is KAGVTQTPRYLIKTRGQQVTLSCSPISGHRSVSWYQQTPGQGLQFLFEYFSETQRNKGNFPGRFSGRQFSNSRSEMNVSTLELGDSALYLCASSRGTTNTEAFFGQGTRLTVV.

This clone was counted once. The chain has TRBV29-1 and TRBJ2-1; 12 nucleotides line up with TRBD2. V lost 3 bases, J lost 10 bases, and 16 bases stayed unmatched. The CDR3 is 17 amino acids. The V gene's germline CDR1 is SQVTM and CDR2 ANQGSEA. CDR3 sequence: CSVDLGLAGGPRGEQFF. In DNA, the CDR3 is TGCAGCGTTGATCTAGGGCTAGCGGGAGGGCCCAGGGGCGAGCAGTTCTTC.

The genes are TRBV6-4 and TRBJ2-1; maybe TRBD2 (5 bases). This CDR3 contains 15 residues. Per germline, CDR1 MRHNA and CDR2 SNTAGT. V lost 8 bases, J lost 14 bases, and 28 bases lay in between. The DNA of the CDR3 is TGTGCCAGCGGTGGTTCCTCTATGACACTACCCGGGGAGTTCTTC. This gives the protein CASGGSSMTLPGEFF.

The CDR3 protein is CASSLAIIPGHNTEAFF. The CDR3 DNA reads TGCGCCAGCAGCTTGGCCATAATCCCGGGTCACAACACTGAAGCTTTCTTT. J is TRBJ1-1 and V is TRBV5-1; D is undetermined. The CDR3 sequence is 17 residues long. Per the germline V gene, CDR1 is SGHRS and CDR2 is YFSETQ. The V end lost 0 bases, the J end lost 2 bases, and 17 bases lay between the germline ends.